This entry is about one T cell receptor (beta chain). The antigen is unknown. This sample was taken from a study of OX40 agonist ivuxolimab in advanced cancers. The wider study: Patients received ivuxolimab, an intravenous treatment, every 2 weeks at 0.01 to 10 mg/kg. Two cutaneous melanoma patients and one hepatocellular carcinoma patient, three in all, had partial responses. The study, taken as a whole, reports: Within 6 weeks, CD4+ and CD8+ blood T cells expanded clonally at 0.1 to 3.0 mg/kg.

Exclusion applied to patients with autoimmune disease history or systemic immunosuppression. The V and J ends lost 1 base and 5 bases respectively, with 11 bases between them. This CDR3 has 14 residues. Germline V CDR1 and CDR2: LNHNV, YYDKDF (reference sequence). TCRdb keeps only in-frame clones here, not all; method: immunoSEQ multiplex PCR. In the table there are roughly 56,000 clones, roughly 89% of which are singletons. The receptor was isolated from an adult with an advanced solid tumor such as melanoma, head and neck, liver or kidney cancer. The sequenced sample was CD4+ or CD8+ T cells sorted from blood, obtained in a trial of the OX40 agonist ivuxolimab. This sequence joins TRBV15 and TRBJ2-5; perhaps D is TRBD1 or TRBD2 (5 bases each). The CDR3 DNA is TGTGCCACCAGCAGAGGTGGGGGTTTTGAGACCCAGTACTTC. This codes for CATSRGGGFETQYF.